This T cell receptor (beta chain) originates from a study of control samples from healthy donors and cancer patients. This clone has just one count. TCRdb's copy holds only in-frame clones and misses some; the assay was immunoSEQ multiplex PCR. The sample contains around 9,000 clones, 90% to 95% of which appear only once. Between the trimmed V and J ends, which lost 6 bases and 4 bases, there was a span of 11 bases. CDR1 is SGHDT and CDR2 is YYEEEE in the germline V gene. The CDR3 runs 12 residues. Sequencing input: PBMCs. This TCR derives from a man between 60 and 70 years old with colorectal cancer. This chain connects TRBV5-6 to TRBJ2-7; unclear D gene. The CDR3 reads CASTFRNYEQYF. As DNA, the CDR3 is TGTGCCAGCACGTTCAGGAATTACGAGCAGTACTTC.